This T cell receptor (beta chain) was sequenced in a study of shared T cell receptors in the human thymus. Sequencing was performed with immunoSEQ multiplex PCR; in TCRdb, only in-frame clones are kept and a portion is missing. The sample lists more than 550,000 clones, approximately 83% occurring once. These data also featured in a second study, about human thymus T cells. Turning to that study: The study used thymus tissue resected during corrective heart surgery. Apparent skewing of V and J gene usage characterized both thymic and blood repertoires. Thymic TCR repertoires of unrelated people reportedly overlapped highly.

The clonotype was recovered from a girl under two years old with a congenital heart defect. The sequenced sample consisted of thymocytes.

The CDR3 DNA reads as TGTGCCAGCAGCTCCGGCCGGGGGGAGGAAAACACCATATATTTT. Its protein is CASSSGRGEENTIYF. The rearrangement links TRBV7-2 to TRBJ1-3; the D gene is possibly TRBD1 (5 bases). Looked up from germline, CDR1 is SGHTA and CDR2 is FQGNSA. This CDR3 comprises 15 residues. The V end was cut by 4 bases, the J end by 6 bases, with 16 bases between.